Detailed here is one T cell receptor (beta chain). Its target is unknown. The data are from a study of blood T cells in healthy people across ages. Every donor contributed 7.5 to 10 milliliters of peripheral blood by blood draw. Total RNA, at least 5 micrograms per sample, was extracted from PBMCs. Study-level findings and limits: Estimates of diversity drawn from one million T cells were considered underestimates.

For the second PCR, which ran for 7 to 11 cycles, a sample-barcoded 5' primer and a J-beta primer mix were used. One entry per CDR3 protein results from TCRdb running MiXCR on the 5' RACE reads. The profile shows roughly 830,000 distinct CDR3 sequences, approximately 59% of them singletons. The CDR3 has 15 amino acids. V was pared by 3 bases and J by 4 bases, with 15 bases between. Per the germline V gene, CDR1 is SGHTA and CDR2 is FQGNSA. This TCR was sampled from a man between 25 and 39 years old in good health. Sequenced: blood. This chain connects TRBV7-2 to TRBJ1-2; D might be TRBD1 (5 bases). The CDR3 here is CASSFPGRTGYGYTF. CDR3 coding DNA: TGTGCCAGCAGCTTTCCAGGGAGGACGGGCTATGGCTACACCTTC.